This TCR beta chain emerged from a study of cytomegalovirus exposure and HLA in healthy donors. Across the study: Earlier sequencing of 150 million to 200 million T cells yielded around 100 million unique TCR beta sequences. Whole-study findings and limits: Roughly uniform sequencing depth across donors was assumed, possibly incorrectly. Prior analysis indicated that the majority of TCR beta V segments exhibited productivity approximately 87% or approximately 30% of the time.

A few counts support this clone. Its antigen is not identified. The CDR3 has 13 amino acids. With 7 bases removed from V and 8 bases from J, the gap between germline ends came to 17 bases. Germline V gene sequence: CDR1 LNHDA, CDR2 SQIVND (reference sequence). Amplification used 60 Vbeta primers and 13 Jbeta primers. The authors' processing: It was a later analysis that counted tens of millions of unique TCR beta chains, of which roughly 11 million were shared. Some clones are missing from TCRdb's copy, which holds only in-frame ones; the method was immunoSEQ multiplex PCR. V, J and clone size are taken as reported in that table, and D and trimming were inferred from the DNA itself. Among 200,000 or so clones, roughly 80% were seen once, and the ten largest hold approximately 3%.

Sequencing was performed on PBMCs. This chain connects TRBV19 to TRBJ1-1, with TRBD1 as a possible D gene (5 bases). This sequence originates from a woman in her thirties in good health and CMV-seronegative. CDR3 nucleotides: TGTGCCAGTACGTGGGGACTCATTTGGGAAGCTTTCTTT. Translation: CASTWGLIWEAFF.